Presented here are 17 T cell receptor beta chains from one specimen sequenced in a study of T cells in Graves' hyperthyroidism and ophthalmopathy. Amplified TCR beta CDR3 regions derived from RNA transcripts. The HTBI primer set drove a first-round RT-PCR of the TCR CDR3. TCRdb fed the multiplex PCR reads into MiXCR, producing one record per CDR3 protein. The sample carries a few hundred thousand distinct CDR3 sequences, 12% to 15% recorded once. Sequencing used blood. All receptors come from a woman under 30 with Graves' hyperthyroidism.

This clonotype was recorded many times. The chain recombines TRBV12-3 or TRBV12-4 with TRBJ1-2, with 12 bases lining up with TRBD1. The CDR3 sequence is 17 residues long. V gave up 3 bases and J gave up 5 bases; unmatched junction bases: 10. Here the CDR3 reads CASSLEGQGAVSYGYTF. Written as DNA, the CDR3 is TGTGCCAGCAGTTTGGAGGGACAGGGGGCAGTAAGTTATGGCTACACCTTC.

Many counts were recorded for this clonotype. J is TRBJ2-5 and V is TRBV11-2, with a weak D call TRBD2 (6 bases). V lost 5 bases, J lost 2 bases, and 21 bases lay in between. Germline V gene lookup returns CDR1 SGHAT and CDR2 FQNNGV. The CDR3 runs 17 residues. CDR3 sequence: CASSLGGSGGGQETQYF. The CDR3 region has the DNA TGTGCCAGCAGCCTCGGAGGGTCCGGGGGAGGACAAGAGACCCAGTACTTC.

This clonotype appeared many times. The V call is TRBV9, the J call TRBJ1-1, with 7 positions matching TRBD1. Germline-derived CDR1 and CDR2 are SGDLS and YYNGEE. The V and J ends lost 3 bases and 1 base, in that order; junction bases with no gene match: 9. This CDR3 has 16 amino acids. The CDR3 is CASSGQGYDGNTEAFF. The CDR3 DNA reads TGTGCCAGCAGCGGACAGGGATATGATGGGAACACTGAAGCTTTCTTT. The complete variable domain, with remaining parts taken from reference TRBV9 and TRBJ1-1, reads DSGVTQTPKHLITATGQRVTLRCSPRSGDLSVYWYQQSLDQGLQFLIQYYNGEERAKGNILERFSAQQFPDLHSELNLSSLELGDSALYFCASSGQGYDGNTEAFFGQGTRLTVV.

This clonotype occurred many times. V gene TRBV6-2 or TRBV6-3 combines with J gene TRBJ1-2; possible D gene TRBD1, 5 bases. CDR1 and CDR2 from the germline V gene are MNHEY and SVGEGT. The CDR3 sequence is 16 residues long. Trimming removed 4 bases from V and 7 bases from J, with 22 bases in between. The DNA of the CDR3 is TGTGCCAGCAGTTCTATCCGTGACAGCGCTCGGGCTGGCTACACCTTC. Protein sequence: CASSSIRDSARAGYTF.

In DNA form, the CDR3 reads TGCGCCAGCAGCTTGGACGGGACTAGCGGGAGGAGGTGGTCCGATACGCAGTATTTT. This gives the protein CASSLDGTSGRRWSDTQYF. The chain has TRBV5-1 and TRBJ2-3; 15 bases are a match to TRBD2. V shed 0 bases, J shed 6 bases, and the junction held 11 bases outside the gene matches. The CDR3 consists of 19 residues. Germline V CDR1 and CDR2: SGHRS, YFSETQ.

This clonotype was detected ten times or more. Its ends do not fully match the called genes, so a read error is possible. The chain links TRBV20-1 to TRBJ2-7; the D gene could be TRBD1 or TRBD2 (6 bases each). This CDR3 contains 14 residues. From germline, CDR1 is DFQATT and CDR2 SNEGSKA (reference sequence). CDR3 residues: CSARGGTNLYEQYF. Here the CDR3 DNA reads TGCAGTGCGAGAGGGGGGACAAACTTATACGAGCAGTACTTC.

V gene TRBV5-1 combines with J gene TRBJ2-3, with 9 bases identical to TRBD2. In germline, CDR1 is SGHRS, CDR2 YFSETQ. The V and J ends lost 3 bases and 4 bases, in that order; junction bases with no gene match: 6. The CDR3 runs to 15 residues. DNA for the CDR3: TGCGCCAGCAGCTATGGGGCGGGAGGGTCAGATACGCAGTATTTT. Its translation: CASSYGAGGSDTQYF.

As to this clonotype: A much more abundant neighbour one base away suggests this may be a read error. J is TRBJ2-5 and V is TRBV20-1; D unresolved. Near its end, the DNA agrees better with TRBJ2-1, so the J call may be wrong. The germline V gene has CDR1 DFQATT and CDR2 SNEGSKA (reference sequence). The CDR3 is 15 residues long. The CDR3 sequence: CSARNPHVDQETQFF. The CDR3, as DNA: TGCAGTGCGCGCAACCCCCATGTGGACCAAGAGACCCAGTTCTTC.

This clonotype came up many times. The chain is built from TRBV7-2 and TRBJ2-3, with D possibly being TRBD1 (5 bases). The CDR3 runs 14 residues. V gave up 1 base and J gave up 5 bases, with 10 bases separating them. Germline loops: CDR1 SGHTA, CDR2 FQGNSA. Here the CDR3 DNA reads TGTGCCAGCAGCTTAGGCCCCCAGGGAGATACGCAGTATTTT. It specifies CASSLGPQGDTQYF.

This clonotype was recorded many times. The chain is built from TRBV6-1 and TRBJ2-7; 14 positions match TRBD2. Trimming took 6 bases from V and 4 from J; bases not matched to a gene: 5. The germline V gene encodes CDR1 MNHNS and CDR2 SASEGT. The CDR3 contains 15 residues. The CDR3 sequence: CASRRLAGGPYEQYF. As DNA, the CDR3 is TGTGCCAGCAGGCGACTAGCGGGAGGGCCATACGAGCAGTACTTC.

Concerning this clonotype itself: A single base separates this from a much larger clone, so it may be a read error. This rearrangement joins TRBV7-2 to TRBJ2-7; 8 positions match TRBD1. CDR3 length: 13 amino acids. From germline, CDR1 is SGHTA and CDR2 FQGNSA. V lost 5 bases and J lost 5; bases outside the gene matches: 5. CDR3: CASSVDRAHEQYF. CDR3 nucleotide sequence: TGTGCCAGCAGCGTGGACAGGGCACACGAGCAGTACTTC. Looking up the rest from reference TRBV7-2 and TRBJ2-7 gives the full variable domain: GAGVSQSPSNKVTEKGKDVELRCDPISGHTALYWYRQSLGQGLEFLIYFQGNSAPDKSGLPSDRFSAERTGGSVSTLTIQRTQQEDSAVYLCASSVDRAHEQYFGPGTRLTVT.

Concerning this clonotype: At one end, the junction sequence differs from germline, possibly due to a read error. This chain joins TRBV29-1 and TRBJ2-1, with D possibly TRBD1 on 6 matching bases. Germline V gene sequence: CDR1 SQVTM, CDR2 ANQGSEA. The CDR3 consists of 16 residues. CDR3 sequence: CSSLGGGDNSYNEQSF. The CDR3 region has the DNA TGCAGCTCCCTAGGTGGTGGGGACAACTCCTACAATGAGCAGTCCTTC.

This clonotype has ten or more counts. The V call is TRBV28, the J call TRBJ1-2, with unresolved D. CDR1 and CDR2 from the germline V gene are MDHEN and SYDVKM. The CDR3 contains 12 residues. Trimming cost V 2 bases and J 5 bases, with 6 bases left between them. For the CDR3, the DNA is TGTGCCAGCAGTTTACGGGCGTATGGCTACACCTTC. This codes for CASSLRAYGYTF.

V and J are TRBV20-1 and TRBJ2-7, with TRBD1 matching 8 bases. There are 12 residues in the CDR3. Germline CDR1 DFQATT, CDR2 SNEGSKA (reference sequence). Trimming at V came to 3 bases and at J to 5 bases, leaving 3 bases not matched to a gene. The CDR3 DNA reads TGCAGTGCTAGCCAGGGGGCCGACGAGCAGTACTTC. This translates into CSASQGADEQYF.

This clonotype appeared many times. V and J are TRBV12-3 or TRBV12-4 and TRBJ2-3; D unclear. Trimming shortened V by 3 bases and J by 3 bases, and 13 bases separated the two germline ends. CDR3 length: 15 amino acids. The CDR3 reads CASSLGLGRTDTQYF. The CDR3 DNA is TGTGCCAGCAGTTTGGGCCTTGGAAGGACAGATACGCAGTATTTT.

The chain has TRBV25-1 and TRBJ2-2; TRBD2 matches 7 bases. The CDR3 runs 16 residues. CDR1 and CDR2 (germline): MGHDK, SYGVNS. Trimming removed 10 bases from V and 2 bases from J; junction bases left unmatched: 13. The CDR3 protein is CATQAGMAPNTGELFF. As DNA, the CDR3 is TGTGCCACCCAAGCGGGAATGGCCCCCAACACCGGGGAGCTGTTTTTT.

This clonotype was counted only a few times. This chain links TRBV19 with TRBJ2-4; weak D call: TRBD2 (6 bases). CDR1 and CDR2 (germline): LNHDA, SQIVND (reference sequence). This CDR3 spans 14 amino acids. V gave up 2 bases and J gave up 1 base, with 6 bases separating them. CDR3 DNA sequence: TGTGCCAGTAGTATACGGGAGGCCAAAAACATTCAGTACTTC. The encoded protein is CASSIREAKNIQYF.